This is a list of T cell receptor beta chains from one sample in a study of OX40 agonist ivuxolimab in advanced cancers. Here immunoSEQ multiplex PCR was the method, and the copy in TCRdb shows in-frame clones only, minus some. The table shows roughly 80,000 clones, with about 93% occurring only once. The material was CD4+ or CD8+ T cells sorted from blood, obtained in a trial of the OX40 agonist ivuxolimab. These receptors were collected from an adult with an advanced solid tumor such as melanoma, head and neck, liver or kidney cancer. Both conserved end residues are part of each CDR3. The order of the fields is CDR3 DNA, CDR3 protein, clone size, J gene, V gene, D gene. The D gene is left open where the match is weak. The size entry is marked missing in some rows and otherwise reads once, few, many or a size class.

CDR3 DNA: TGTGCCAGTAGTTCCTGGGAAAACACCGGGGAGCTGTTTTTT; CDR3 protein: CASSSWENTGELFF; clone size: .; J gene: TRBJ2-2; V gene: TRBV19; D gene: .
CDR3 DNA: TGTGCCATCAGTGAGGTTAACAGCTACGAGCAGTACTTC; CDR3 protein: CAISEVNSYEQYF; clone size: once; J gene: TRBJ2-7; V gene: TRBV10-3; D gene: .
CDR3 DNA: TGTGCCATCAGTGAGTCCTCGGGCGGGAGGCCTTTCTACGAGCAGTACTTC; CDR3 protein: CAISESSGGRPFYEQYF; clone size: .; J gene: TRBJ2-7; V gene: TRBV10-3; D gene: TRBD2
CDR3 DNA: TGCGCCAGCGGCTCCTACAATGAGCAGTTCTTC; CDR3 protein: CASGSYNEQFF; clone size: .; J gene: TRBJ2-1; V gene: TRBV10-2; D gene: .
CDR3 DNA: TGCGCCAGCAGCTTGTTGGCCCACAATGAGCAGTTCTTC; CDR3 protein: CASSLLAHNEQFF; clone size: once; J gene: TRBJ2-1; V gene: TRBV5-1; D gene: .
CDR3 DNA: TGCGCCAGCAGCCAGATCAGGGGCGGGGGTGAGCAGTACTTC; CDR3 protein: CASSQIRGGGEQYF; clone size: .; J gene: TRBJ2-7; V gene: TRBV4-1; D gene: .
CDR3 DNA: TGTGCCAGCAGCTTGGTAAGGGAGCCCAGTGAAGCTTTCTTT; CDR3 protein: CASSLVREPSEAFF; clone size: .; J gene: TRBJ1-1; V gene: TRBV5-6; D gene: .
CDR3 DNA: TGTGCCAGCAGTTGGGGGACAGGTAATTACGAGCAGTACTTC; CDR3 protein: CASSWGTGNYEQYF; clone size: .; J gene: TRBJ2-7; V gene: TRBV27; D gene: TRBD1
CDR3 DNA: TGTGCCAGCAGTACATCACTAGCGGGAGGGCACAATGAGCAGTTCTTC; CDR3 protein: CASSTSLAGGHNEQFF; clone size: .; J gene: TRBJ2-1; V gene: TRBV27; D gene: TRBD2
CDR3 DNA: TGTGCCAGCAGGGGTCAGGGGAACACTGAAGCTTTCTTT; CDR3 protein: CASRGQGNTEAFF; clone size: .; J gene: TRBJ1-1; V gene: TRBV27; D gene: .
CDR3 DNA: TGTGCCAGCAGCTTAGGTGGGGACAGATACAATGAGCAGTTCTTC; CDR3 protein: CASSLGGDRYNEQFF; clone size: .; J gene: TRBJ2-1; V gene: TRBV7-7; D gene: TRBD1